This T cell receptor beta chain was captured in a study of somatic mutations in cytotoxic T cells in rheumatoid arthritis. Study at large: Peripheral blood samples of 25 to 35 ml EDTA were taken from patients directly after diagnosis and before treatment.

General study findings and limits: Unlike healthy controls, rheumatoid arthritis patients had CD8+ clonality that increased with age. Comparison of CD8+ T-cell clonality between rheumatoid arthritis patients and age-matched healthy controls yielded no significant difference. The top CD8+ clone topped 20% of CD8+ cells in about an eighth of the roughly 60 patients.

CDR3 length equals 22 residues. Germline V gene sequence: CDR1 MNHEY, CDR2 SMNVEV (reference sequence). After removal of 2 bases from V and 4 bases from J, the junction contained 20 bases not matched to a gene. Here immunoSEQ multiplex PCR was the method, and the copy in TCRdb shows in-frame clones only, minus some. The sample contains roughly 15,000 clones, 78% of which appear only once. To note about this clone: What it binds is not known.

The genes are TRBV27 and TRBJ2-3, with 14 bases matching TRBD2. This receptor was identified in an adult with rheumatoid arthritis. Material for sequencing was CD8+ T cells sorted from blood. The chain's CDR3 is CASSLTEGPGLAGASGADTQYF. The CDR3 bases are TGTGCCAGCAGTTTAACGGAGGGGCCGGGACTAGCGGGGGCCTCCGGGGCAGATACGCAGTATTTT.